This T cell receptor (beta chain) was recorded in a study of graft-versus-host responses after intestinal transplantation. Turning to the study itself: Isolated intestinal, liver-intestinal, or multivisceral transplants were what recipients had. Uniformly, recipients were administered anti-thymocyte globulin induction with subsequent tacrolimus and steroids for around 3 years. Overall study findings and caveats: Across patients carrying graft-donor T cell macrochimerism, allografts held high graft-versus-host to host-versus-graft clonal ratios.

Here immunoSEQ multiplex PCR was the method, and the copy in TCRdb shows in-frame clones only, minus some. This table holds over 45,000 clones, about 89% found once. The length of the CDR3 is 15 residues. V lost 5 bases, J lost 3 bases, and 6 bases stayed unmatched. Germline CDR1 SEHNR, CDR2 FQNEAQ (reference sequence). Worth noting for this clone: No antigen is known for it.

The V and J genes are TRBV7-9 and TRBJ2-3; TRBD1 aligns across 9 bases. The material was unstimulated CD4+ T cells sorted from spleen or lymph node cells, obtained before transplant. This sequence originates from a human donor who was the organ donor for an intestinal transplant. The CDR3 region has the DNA TGTGCCAGCAGCCCGGGGACAGGGAAGACAGATACGCAGTATTTT. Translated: CASSPGTGKTDTQYF.